One and the same sample provided the 16 T cell receptor beta chains below, sequenced in a study of T-cell reconstitution after alpha-beta-depleted transplantation in children. Unique molecular identifiers were built into the TCRbeta library. TCRdb recomputed calls from the PCR reads with MiXCR, one row per CDR3 protein. The sample consists of over 150,000 distinct CDR3 sequences, approximately 6.9% of them appearing once. Sample: PBMCs, taken before TCRalphabeta/CD19-depleted stem cell transplant. Receptors originate from a boy younger than 10 with acute lymphoblastic leukemia, due to receive a stem cell transplant.

In its sample, this clonotype was seen a few times. V and J are TRBV6-5 and TRBJ1-5; possible D gene TRBD1, 5 bases. The CDR3 spans 15 residues. The germline V and J ends were trimmed by 5 bases and 4 bases, with 15 bases remaining between them. Germline values: CDR1 MNHEY, CDR2 SVGAGI. DNA for the CDR3: TGTGCCAGCAGTCCCCGTGGAGGGGCTAATCAGCCCCAGCATTTT. Residues: CASSPRGGANQPQHF.

This clonotype was counted at least ten times. The chain employs TRBV28 and TRBJ1-2, with 8 bases lining up with TRBD1. Germline CDR1 and CDR2: MDHEN and SYDVKM. The length of the CDR3 is 14 residues. J gave up 3 bases and V 5 bases, and 5 bases lay outside the gene matches. The CDR3 DNA reads TGTGCCAGCAGTACCCCGGGACAGGACTATGGCTACACCTTC. As protein: CASSTPGQDYGYTF.

V and J are TRBV20-1 and TRBJ1-2, with D unclear. Germline loops: CDR1 DFQATT, CDR2 SNEGSKA (reference sequence). This CDR3 region has 12 residues. V was shortened by 0 bases and J by 1 base, with 3 bases between the two germline ends. The DNA for the CDR3 is TGCAGTGCTAGAGACTTTAACTATGGCTACACCTTC. Protein: CSARDFNYGYTF.

This clonotype was picked up one time. The CDR3 sequence is CASSRPYGVSYEQYF. The CDR3 DNA reads TGTGCCAGCAGCCGACCCTATGGGGTGTCCTACGAGCAGTACTTC. The J gene is TRBJ2-7, the V gene TRBV7-2; D gene ambiguous. The ends were cut back, 5 bases at V and 1 base at J, with 15 bases in the middle. Germline lookup yields CDR1 SGHTA and CDR2 FQGNSA. The CDR3 length is 15 residues. Variable domain in full (rest from reference TRBV7-2 and TRBJ2-7): GAGVSQSPSNKVTEKGKDVELRCDPISGHTALYWYRQSLGQGLEFLIYFQGNSAPDKSGLPSDRFSAERTGGSVSTLTIQRTQQEDSAVYLCASSRPYGVSYEQYFGPGTRLTVT.

This clonotype was seen many times. The genes are TRBV20-1 and TRBJ2-2; TRBD1 is a possible D gene (6 bases). Germline V gene data show CDR1 as DFQATT and CDR2 as SNEGSKA (reference sequence). The CDR3 spans 12 residues. With 6 bases removed from V and 6 bases from J, the gap between germline ends came to 11 bases. CDR3 nucleotide sequence: TGCAGTGCGGCAGGGGCCCCCGGGGAGCTGTTTTTT. It codes for CSAAGAPGELFF.

Many counts were recorded for this clonotype. The chain couples TRBV4-1 to TRBJ1-6, with D perhaps matching TRBD1 (5 bases). The V and J ends lost 4 bases and 7 bases respectively, with 17 bases between them. The CDR3 extends over 16 amino acids. CDR1 is MGHRA, CDR2 YSYEKL, per germline. The CDR3 protein is CASSPDQTVWNSPLHF. The CDR3 bases are TGCGCCAGCAGCCCCGACCAGACAGTTTGGAATTCACCCCTCCACTTT.

The chain is built from TRBV7-9 and TRBJ1-2, with a possible D match to TRBD1 (6 bases). There are 14 residues in the CDR3. Germline V gene lookup returns CDR1 SEHNR and CDR2 FQNEAQ (reference sequence). The germline V and J ends were trimmed by 5 bases and 10 bases, with 20 bases remaining between them. Here the CDR3 DNA reads TGTGCCAGCAGCCAAAGGACAGATCCTCTTGACTACACCTTC. The encoded protein is CASSQRTDPLDYTF.

This clonotype was detected ten times or more. V is TRBV5-1 and J is TRBJ2-3, with D perhaps given as TRBD1 or TRBD2 (5 bases each). Trimming took 6 bases from V and 0 from J, leaving 14 bases between them. Looked up from germline, CDR1 is SGHRS and CDR2 is YFSETQ. The CDR3 contains 15 residues. The CDR3 DNA reads TGCGCCAGCATCAATACGGGGCCGAGCACAGATACGCAGTATTTT. This sequence encodes CASINTGPSTDTQYF.

This clonotype was found many times. This chain joins TRBV20-1 and TRBJ2-1; TRBD1 might be the D (6 bases). V was shortened by 0 bases and J by 8 bases, with 23 bases between the two germline ends. The CDR3 is 17 amino acids. Germline V CDR1 and CDR2: DFQATT, SNEGSKA (reference sequence). CDR3 coding DNA: TGCAGTGCTAGAGATAATGGCAGGGGAACCCTCTGGGATGAGCAGTTCTTC. It encodes CSARDNGRGTLWDEQFF.

The sample holds a few counts of this clonotype. This chain joins TRBV19 and TRBJ2-2; no clear D. Germline CDR1 LNHDA, CDR2 SQIVND (reference sequence). The V gene lost 1 base and the J gene lost 3 bases, with 6 bases spanning the gap. The CDR3 sequence is 14 residues long. Here the CDR3 DNA reads TGTGCCAGTAGTATAGCCCAAGACACCGGGGAGCTGTTTTTT. It is translated as CASSIAQDTGELFF.

This clonotype came up a few times. The gene calls are TRBV12-3 or TRBV12-4 and TRBJ1-1; possibly TRBD1 for D (5 bases). Trimming pared 1 base from V and 4 bases from J, leaving 7 bases between. The CDR3 runs to 13 residues. CDR3 nucleotides: TGTGCCAGCAGTTTAGGGGGGGTCACTGAAGCTTTCTTT. Amino acid sequence: CASSLGGVTEAFF.

This clonotype was found many times. The chain has TRBV5-6 and TRBJ2-1; 10 positions agree with TRBD1. CDR3 length: 15 residues. Trimming removed 4 bases from V and 8 bases from J; junction bases left unmatched: 9. Germline V gene sequence: CDR1 SGHDT, CDR2 YYEEEE. CDR3 sequence (DNA): TGTGCCAGCAGCACAACGGGACAGGGGAGGTATGAGCAGTTCTTC. Translation gives CASSTTGQGRYEQFF.

This clonotype was picked up many times. The V call is TRBV10-1, the J call TRBJ2-3; TRBD2 is a possible D gene (6 bases). The CDR3 has 15 amino acids. The V end lost 0 bases, the J end lost 2 bases, and 9 bases lay between the germline ends. CDR1 is WNHNN and CDR2 is SYGVQD in the germline V gene (reference sequence). Written as DNA, the CDR3 is TGCGCCAGCAGTGAGTCGGGGGGTTCCACAGATACGCAGTATTTT. This encodes CASSESGGSTDTQYF.

This clonotype was observed many times. This chain links TRBV4-3 with TRBJ2-5, with a weak D call TRBD1 (6 bases). The CDR3 sequence is 16 residues long. V dropped 3 bases and J dropped 0 bases, with 14 bases sitting between them. CDR1 and CDR2 from the germline V gene are LGHNA and YSLEER. The DNA of the CDR3 is TGCGCCAGCAGCCACCAGACAGGAGGTTACCAAGAGACCCAGTACTTC. As protein: CASSHQTGGYQETQYF.

The genes are TRBV12-3 or TRBV12-4 and TRBJ1-1; 8 nucleotides line up with TRBD1. V lost 3 bases to trimming and J lost 4 bases; unmatched junction nucleotides: 4. The CDR3 length is 14 residues. Here the CDR3 reads CASSFQGASTEAFF. CDR3 in DNA: TGTGCCAGCAGTTTCCAGGGGGCCAGCACTGAAGCTTTCTTT.

This clonotype was detected ten times or more. The J gene is TRBJ2-1, the V gene TRBV21-1; the table's D call of TRBD2 was not tested on the DNA. TRBV21-1 is described as a pseudogene. This CDR3 region has 16 residues. CDR3 nucleotides: TGTGCCAGCAGCAAAGTGGGAGGCGGGGGGGAATTGGAGCAGTTCTTC. This encodes CASSKVGGGGELEQFF.